A selection of T cell receptor beta chains follows, all from one sample in a study of cytotoxic CD8 clonotypes in ibrutinib-treated CLL. The repertoire was sequenced with immunoSEQ multiplex PCR; TCRdb's copy has only in-frame clones and lacks some. The sample comprises roughly 220,000 clones, roughly 77% of which are singletons, and roughly 5.8% rests with the top ten. The sample here was PBMCs, taken after 12 months of ibrutinib treatment. These receptors were obtained from a human donor with chronic lymphocytic leukemia. Both conserved end residues are part of each CDR3. Each record gives: D gene, clone size, V gene, J gene, CDR3 protein, CDR3 DNA. The D gene is left open where the match is weak. Rows give clone size only sometimes, using once, few, many, or a class for an expanded clone.

D gene: -
clone size: -
V gene: TRBV5-1
J gene: TRBJ1-1
CDR3 protein: CASSDFVGTEAFF
CDR3 DNA: TGCGCCAGCAGTGATTTTGTGGGGACTGAAGCTTTCTTT

D gene: TRBD1
clone size: -
V gene: TRBV6-5
J gene: TRBJ1-4
CDR3 protein: CASSYASGQGFRELFF
CDR3 DNA: TGTGCCAGCAGTTACGCCTCGGGACAGGGTTTTAGGGAACTGTTTTTT

D gene: TRBD1
clone size: -
V gene: TRBV5-1
J gene: TRBJ1-2
CDR3 protein: CASSPIPDRNYGYTF
CDR3 DNA: TGCGCCAGCAGTCCCATTCCGGACAGGAACTATGGCTACACCTTC

D gene: -
clone size: -
V gene: TRBV19
J gene: TRBJ1-5
CDR3 protein: CASRTGHQPQHF
CDR3 DNA: TGTGCCAGTAGAACGGGGCATCAGCCCCAGCATTTT

D gene: -
clone size: -
V gene: TRBV13
J gene: TRBJ1-1
CDR3 protein: CASTSNTEAFF
CDR3 DNA: TGTGCCAGTACCTCTAACACTGAAGCTTTCTTT

D gene: TRBD1
clone size: -
V gene: TRBV19
J gene: TRBJ1-1
CDR3 protein: CASSTDRGEAFF
CDR3 DNA: TGTGCCAGTAGTACCGACAGGGGGGAAGCTTTCTTT

D gene: -
clone size: few
V gene: TRBV10-2
J gene: TRBJ1-2
CDR3 protein: CASTGQTANYGYTF
CDR3 DNA: TGCGCCAGCACTGGACAGACTGCTAACTATGGCTACACCTTC

D gene: TRBD1
clone size: -
V gene: TRBV5-1
J gene: TRBJ1-1
CDR3 protein: CASSLGTGLGEAFF
CDR3 DNA: TGCGCCAGCAGCTTGGGGACAGGGCTAGGTGAAGCTTTCTTT

D gene: -
clone size: -
V gene: TRBV14
J gene: TRBJ2-5
CDR3 protein: CASSRSLQETQYF
CDR3 DNA: TGTGCCAGCAGCCGGTCGCTCCAAGAGACCCAGTACTTC

D gene: -
clone size: -
V gene: TRBV30
J gene: TRBJ1-4
CDR3 protein: CAWRIKGVEKLFF
CDR3 DNA: TGTGCCTGGAGAATCAAGGGGGTTGAAAAACTGTTTTTT

D gene: TRBD2
clone size: -
V gene: TRBV5-1
J gene: TRBJ2-1
CDR3 protein: CASSLGPSGGQANEQFF
CDR3 DNA: TGCGCCAGCAGCTTGGGGCCTAGCGGGGGACAGGCCAATGAGCAGTTCTTC

D gene: TRBD2
clone size: -
V gene: TRBV11-2
J gene: TRBJ2-5
CDR3 protein: CASSVLAGDGTQYF
CDR3 DNA: TGTGCCAGCAGCGTACTAGCGGGGGACGGGACCCAGTACTTC

D gene: -
clone size: once
V gene: TRBV30
J gene: TRBJ1-1
CDR3 protein: CAWSGGKGWGTEAFF
CDR3 DNA: TGTGCCTGGAGTGGAGGAAAAGGGTGGGGGACTGAAGCTTTCTTT

D gene: -
clone size: -
V gene: TRBV7-9
J gene: TRBJ2-5
CDR3 protein: CASSLTWQQETQYF
CDR3 DNA: TGTGCCAGCAGCTTAACGTGGCAGCAAGAGACCCAGTACTTC

D gene: -
clone size: -
V gene: TRBV29-1
J gene: TRBJ1-2
CDR3 protein: CSGERDYGYTF
CDR3 DNA: TGCAGCGGGGAGCGGGACTATGGCTACACCTTC

D gene: -
clone size: many
V gene: TRBV6-6
J gene: TRBJ2-1
CDR3 protein: CASSYSSGNNEQFF
CDR3 DNA: TGTGCCAGCAGTTACTCGTCTGGGAACAATGAGCAGTTCTTC

D gene: -
clone size: -
V gene: TRBV5-1
J gene: TRBJ2-2
CDR3 protein: CASSLNGRGDAGELFF
CDR3 DNA: TGCGCCAGCAGCTTGAACGGTCGAGGTGACGCCGGGGAGCTGTTTTTT

D gene: TRBD1
clone size: -
V gene: TRBV27
J gene: TRBJ2-1
CDR3 protein: CASSWTGTEQFF
CDR3 DNA: TGTGCCAGCAGCTGGACAGGGACTGAGCAGTTCTTC

D gene: -
clone size: -
V gene: TRBV6-6
J gene: TRBJ2-7
CDR3 protein: CASSYVGYEQYF
CDR3 DNA: TGTGCCAGCAGTTACGTTGGGTACGAGCAGTACTTC

D gene: TRBD1
clone size: -
V gene: TRBV6-6
J gene: TRBJ1-4
CDR3 protein: CASSSSQGAGEKLFF
CDR3 DNA: TGTGCCAGCAGTTCTTCTCAGGGGGCAGGGGAAAAACTGTTTTTT

D gene: TRBD1
clone size: -
V gene: TRBV6-5
J gene: TRBJ1-5
CDR3 protein: CATSHRGGQPQHF
CDR3 DNA: TGTGCCACCTCTCACAGGGGCGGGCAGCCCCAGCATTTT

D gene: -
clone size: -
V gene: TRBV19
J gene: TRBJ2-3
CDR3 protein: CATQREGTAGTQYF
CDR3 DNA: TGTGCCACCCAGAGGGAAGGCACAGCGGGTACGCAGTATTTT

D gene: -
clone size: once
V gene: TRBV6-6
J gene: TRBJ1-5
CDR3 protein: CASSSGQYNQPQHF
CDR3 DNA: TGTGCCAGCAGTTCTGGACAGTACAATCAGCCCCAGCATTTT

D gene: -
clone size: -
V gene: TRBV30
J gene: TRBJ1-5
CDR3 protein: CAWSVMGPQHF
CDR3 DNA: TGTGCCTGGAGTGTAATGGGGCCCCAGCATTTT

D gene: -
clone size: -
V gene: TRBV5-1
J gene: TRBJ2-6
CDR3 protein: CASSLRTTGANVLTF
CDR3 DNA: TGCGCCAGCAGCTTACGAACTACCGGGGCCAACGTCCTGACTTTC

D gene: TRBD1
clone size: -
V gene: TRBV30
J gene: TRBJ1-5
CDR3 protein: CAWSKDRGDRPQHF
CDR3 DNA: TGTGCCTGGAGTAAGGACAGGGGGGATCGGCCCCAGCATTTT

D gene: -
clone size: -
V gene: TRBV6-5
J gene: TRBJ1-2
CDR3 protein: CASSYVGAYGYTF
CDR3 DNA: TGTGCCAGCAGTTACGTGGGAGCCTATGGCTACACCTTC

D gene: TRBD1
clone size: -
V gene: TRBV27
J gene: TRBJ1-5
CDR3 protein: CASRVTGGQPQHF
CDR3 DNA: TGTGCCAGCAGGGTCACAGGGGGCCAGCCCCAGCATTTT

D gene: -
clone size: -
V gene: TRBV10-1
J gene: TRBJ1-2
CDR3 protein: CASSETRGGTNGYTF
CDR3 DNA: TGCGCCAGCAGTGAGACACGCGGGGGCACAAATGGCTACACCTTC

D gene: -
clone size: -
V gene: TRBV6-5
J gene: TRBJ1-4
CDR3 protein: CASRRGVVGEKLFF
CDR3 DNA: TGTGCCAGCAGACGCGGGGTTGTGGGCGAAAAACTGTTTTTT

D gene: TRBD1
clone size: -
V gene: TRBV9
J gene: TRBJ2-2
CDR3 protein: CASRLGDRATGELFF
CDR3 DNA: TGTGCCAGCAGACTTGGGGACAGAGCCACCGGGGAGCTGTTTTTT

D gene: -
clone size: -
V gene: TRBV28
J gene: TRBJ2-7
CDR3 protein: CASSLGFGTNTYEQYF
CDR3 DNA: TGTGCCAGCAGTTTAGGCTTCGGGACCAATACCTACGAGCAGTACTTC

D gene: -
clone size: -
V gene: TRBV5-1
J gene: TRBJ1-5
CDR3 protein: CASSLSGASGQPQHF
CDR3 DNA: TGCGCCAGCAGCTTGTCAGGGGCATCGGGGCAGCCCCAGCATTTT

D gene: -
clone size: -
V gene: TRBV2
J gene: TRBJ2-7
CDR3 protein: CASVRQAHEQYF
CDR3 DNA: TGTGCCAGCGTTAGACAGGCCCACGAGCAGTACTTC

D gene: -
clone size: -
V gene: TRBV5-4
J gene: TRBJ1-2
CDR3 protein: CASSLGTDYGYTF
CDR3 DNA: TGTGCCAGCAGCTTGGGGACAGACTATGGCTACACCTTC

D gene: TRBD1
clone size: -
V gene: TRBV5-1
J gene: TRBJ2-7
CDR3 protein: CASSLGQGMSSYEQYF
CDR3 DNA: TGCGCCAGCAGCCTGGGACAGGGTATGTCCTCCTACGAGCAGTACTTC

D gene: -
clone size: few
V gene: TRBV14
J gene: TRBJ1-4
CDR3 protein: CASLRVGEKLFF
CDR3 DNA: TGTGCCAGTCTCCGGGTGGGTGAAAAACTGTTTTTT

D gene: -
clone size: few
V gene: TRBV6-5
J gene: TRBJ1-2
CDR3 protein: CASRGAGSGYTF
CDR3 DNA: TGTGCCAGCAGAGGGGCCGGGAGTGGCTACACCTTC

D gene: -
clone size: few
V gene: TRBV5-6
J gene: TRBJ2-7
CDR3 protein: CASSPSFWDEQYF
CDR3 DNA: TGTGCCAGCAGCCCCAGCTTTTGGGACGAGCAGTACTTC

D gene: -
clone size: -
V gene: TRBV9
J gene: TRBJ1-3
CDR3 protein: CASSTSGTDPSGNTIYF
CDR3 DNA: TGTGCCAGCAGCACCTCCGGGACTGACCCCTCTGGAAACACCATATATTTT

D gene: -
clone size: -
V gene: TRBV25-1
J gene: TRBJ2-5
CDR3 protein: CASSEPRSGRETQYF
CDR3 DNA: TGTGCCAGCAGTGAACCTCGTTCCGGCAGAGAGACCCAGTACTTC

D gene: -
clone size: few
V gene: TRBV27
J gene: TRBJ2-5
CDR3 protein: CASSLGQTQYF
CDR3 DNA: TGTGCCAGCAGTTTGGGACAGACCCAGTACTTC

D gene: -
clone size: few
V gene: TRBV29-1
J gene: TRBJ1-2
CDR3 protein: CSADGQGYYGYTF
CDR3 DNA: TGCAGCGCCGACGGGCAGGGCTACTATGGCTACACCTTC

D gene: -
clone size: few
V gene: TRBV28
J gene: TRBJ1-2
CDR3 protein: CASSPASNYGYTF
CDR3 DNA: TGTGCCAGCAGTCCGGCCAGTAACTATGGCTACACCTTC

D gene: -
clone size: many
V gene: TRBV7-9
J gene: TRBJ1-2
CDR3 protein: CASSLGRYGYTF
CDR3 DNA: TGTGCCAGCAGCTTAGGTCGATATGGCTACACCTTC

D gene: -
clone size: -
V gene: TRBV9
J gene: TRBJ1-4
CDR3 protein: CASSPRQDGEKLFF
CDR3 DNA: TGTGCCAGCAGCCCCCGACAGGATGGGGAAAAACTGTTTTTT

D gene: -
clone size: -
V gene: TRBV28
J gene: TRBJ1-5
CDR3 protein: CASRDPVGINQPQHF
CDR3 DNA: TGTGCCAGCAGGGACCCCGTGGGGATAAATCAGCCCCAGCATTTT

D gene: -
clone size: -
V gene: TRBV6-6
J gene: TRBJ1-1
CDR3 protein: CASSLMNTEAFF
CDR3 DNA: TGTGCCAGCAGCTTAATGAACACTGAAGCTTTCTTT

D gene: TRBD1
clone size: -
V gene: TRBV5-1
J gene: TRBJ1-3
CDR3 protein: CASSIEGAIRRNTIYF
CDR3 DNA: TGCGCCAGCAGTATCGAGGGGGCGATAAGAAGAAACACCATATATTTT

D gene: -
clone size: -
V gene: TRBV30
J gene: TRBJ1-2
CDR3 protein: CAWKTPGGYGYTF
CDR3 DNA: TGTGCCTGGAAGACCCCCGGGGGCTATGGCTACACCTTC

D gene: -
clone size: -
V gene: TRBV5-5
J gene: TRBJ1-3
CDR3 protein: CASSFQGQGGNTIYF
CDR3 DNA: TGTGCCAGCAGCTTTCAGGGGCAGGGTGGAAACACCATATATTTT

D gene: -
clone size: many
V gene: TRBV30
J gene: TRBJ2-3
CDR3 protein: CAWSRGLAGQGDTQYF
CDR3 DNA: TGTGCCTGGAGTCGGGGGCTAGCGGGACAGGGGGATACGCAGTATTTT

D gene: TRBD2
clone size: -
V gene: TRBV19
J gene: TRBJ2-1
CDR3 protein: CASSISARGRLAAEQFF
CDR3 DNA: TGTGCCAGTAGTATATCAGCCCGGGGACGACTAGCTGCTGAGCAGTTCTTC

D gene: TRBD2
clone size: -
V gene: TRBV7-2
J gene: TRBJ2-1
CDR3 protein: CASSESRGGNNEQFF
CDR3 DNA: TGTGCCAGCAGCGAAAGCCGGGGGGGGAACAATGAGCAGTTCTTC

D gene: -
clone size: once
V gene: TRBV30
J gene: TRBJ2-2
CDR3 protein: CAWSTGHTGELFF
CDR3 DNA: TGTGCCTGGAGTACTGGGCACACCGGGGAGCTGTTTTTT

D gene: TRBD1
clone size: few
V gene: TRBV7-3
J gene: TRBJ1-6
CDR3 protein: CASRKDRGGNSPLHF
CDR3 DNA: TGTGCCAGCAGAAAGGACAGGGGAGGGAATTCACCCCTCCACTTT

D gene: -
clone size: -
V gene: TRBV5-1
J gene: TRBJ2-3
CDR3 protein: CASSLAGLANTQYF
CDR3 DNA: TGCGCCAGCAGCTTGGCAGGGCTGGCTAATACGCAGTATTTT

D gene: -
clone size: -
V gene: TRBV2
J gene: TRBJ2-7
CDR3 protein: CASSETYYEQYF
CDR3 DNA: TGTGCCAGCAGTGAAACCTACTACGAGCAGTACTTC